The rows below give T cell receptor beta chains drawn from one sample of a study of shared clonotypes between healthy human individuals. Only in-frame clones appear in the TCRdb table, and some are missing; sequencing was by immunoSEQ multiplex PCR. This sample yields some 2,500,000 clones, of which 85% to 95% are seen a single time; 0.37% belongs to the top ten. Sequencing was performed on naive CD4+ T cells from PBMCs. The receptors originated from a man aged 18 to 29 in good health. Some clones in this sample may be carry-over from other donors' samples. The CDR3 runs from the conserved cysteine through the conserved F or W. The D gene is left open where the match is weak. Clone size appears in some rows only: once, few, many, or a class for an expanded clone.

V gene: TRBV9; D gene: .; clone size: .; J gene: TRBJ2-5; CDR3 protein: CASSVSPGFRTQYF; CDR3 DNA: TGTGCCAGCAGCGTAAGTCCTGGATTCCGGACCCAGTACTTC
V gene: TRBV11-1; D gene: .; clone size: .; J gene: TRBJ2-3; CDR3 protein: CASSYSRPDTQYF; CDR3 DNA: TGTGCCAGCAGTTACTCCCGTCCAGATACGCAGTATTTT
V gene: TRBV28; D gene: .; clone size: .; J gene: TRBJ2-3; CDR3 protein: CASSPAGVADTQYF; CDR3 DNA: TGTGCCAGCAGCCCGGCAGGGGTGGCAGATACGCAGTATTTT
V gene: TRBV27; D gene: .; clone size: .; J gene: TRBJ1-1; CDR3 protein: CASSSRGGGMNTEAFF; CDR3 DNA: TGTGCCAGCAGTTCGAGAGGAGGGGGAATGAACACTGAAGCTTTCTTT
V gene: TRBV14; D gene: .; clone size: .; J gene: TRBJ2-3; CDR3 protein: CASTLGRQDTQYF; CDR3 DNA: TGTGCCAGCACCCTCGGCCGCCAGGATACGCAGTATTTT
V gene: TRBV2; D gene: TRBD2; clone size: .; J gene: TRBJ2-3; CDR3 protein: CAGTGLAGEYTQYF; CDR3 DNA: TGTGCCGGAACCGGACTAGCGGGAGAATATACGCAGTATTTT
V gene: TRBV28; D gene: .; clone size: few; J gene: TRBJ1-2; CDR3 protein: CASRNRDGYTF; CDR3 DNA: TGTGCCAGCAGGAACAGGGACGGCTACACCTTC
V gene: TRBV14; D gene: .; clone size: .; J gene: TRBJ2-7; CDR3 protein: CASSQDSSYEQYF; CDR3 DNA: TGTGCCAGCAGCCAAGACAGCTCCTACGAGCAGTACTTC
V gene: TRBV7-6; D gene: .; clone size: once; J gene: TRBJ2-1; CDR3 protein: CASSLWNEQFF; CDR3 DNA: TGTGCCAGCAGCTTATGGAATGAGCAGTTCTTC
V gene: TRBV5-1; D gene: .; clone size: .; J gene: TRBJ2-5; CDR3 protein: CASSAGLKGTQYF; CDR3 DNA: TGCGCCAGCAGCGCCGGACTGAAAGGGACCCAGTACTTC
V gene: TRBV5-4; D gene: TRBD1; clone size: .; J gene: TRBJ2-7; CDR3 protein: CASSLPGPGQLSYEQYF; CDR3 DNA: TGTGCCAGCAGCTTGCCCGGACCGGGACAGCTCTCCTACGAGCAGTACTTC
V gene: TRBV14; D gene: TRBD2; clone size: .; J gene: TRBJ2-1; CDR3 protein: CASSQDPGLAANEQFF; CDR3 DNA: TGTGCCAGCAGCCAAGATCCAGGACTAGCGGCAAATGAGCAGTTCTTC
V gene: TRBV5-1; D gene: .; clone size: .; J gene: TRBJ1-1; CDR3 protein: CASSLSWRERTEAFF; CDR3 DNA: TGCGCCAGCAGCTTAAGTTGGAGGGAGCGCACTGAAGCTTTCTTT
V gene: TRBV2; D gene: .; clone size: .; J gene: TRBJ1-4; CDR3 protein: CASSELGPANSEKLFF; CDR3 DNA: TGTGCCAGCAGTGAACTCGGCCCCGCAAACTCTGAAAAACTGTTTTTT
V gene: TRBV6-1; D gene: .; clone size: .; J gene: TRBJ2-5; CDR3 protein: CASRRREQQETQYF; CDR3 DNA: TGTGCCAGCAGGCGGAGGGAACAGCAAGAGACCCAGTACTTC
V gene: TRBV10-1; D gene: TRBD2; clone size: .; J gene: TRBJ2-7; CDR3 protein: CAGRREADYEQYF; CDR3 DNA: TGCGCCGGGAGACGGGAGGCAGATTACGAGCAGTACTTC
V gene: TRBV4-2; D gene: .; clone size: .; J gene: TRBJ1-5; CDR3 protein: CASSQDRQQPQHF; CDR3 DNA: TGTGCCAGCAGCCAAGATAGGCAACAGCCCCAGCATTTT
V gene: TRBV5-6; D gene: .; clone size: .; J gene: TRBJ1-5; CDR3 protein: CASSLRPVYSNQPQHF; CDR3 DNA: TGTGCCAGCAGCTTGAGGCCAGTTTATAGCAATCAGCCCCAGCATTTT
V gene: TRBV6-6; D gene: .; clone size: .; J gene: TRBJ2-5; CDR3 protein: CASSYAGRETQYF; CDR3 DNA: TGTGCCAGCAGTTATGCGGGCAGAGAGACCCAGTACTTC
V gene: TRBV5-1; D gene: .; clone size: few; J gene: TRBJ1-4; CDR3 protein: CASSYLQGSGEKLFF; CDR3 DNA: TGCGCCAGCAGCTATTTACAGGGAAGTGGTGAAAAACTGTTTTTT
V gene: TRBV28; D gene: .; clone size: once; J gene: TRBJ1-1; CDR3 protein: CASLGGNTEAFF; CDR3 DNA: TGTGCCAGCCTGGGGGGGAACACTGAAGCTTTCTTT
V gene: TRBV28; D gene: .; clone size: once; J gene: TRBJ2-7; CDR3 protein: CASSLQPYEQYF; CDR3 DNA: TGTGCCAGCAGTTTGCAGCCTTACGAGCAGTACTTC
V gene: TRBV28; D gene: .; clone size: .; J gene: TRBJ1-2; CDR3 protein: CASSLGIGDYGYTF; CDR3 DNA: TGTGCCAGCAGTTTAGGGATAGGGGACTATGGCTACACCTTC
V gene: TRBV5-1; D gene: .; clone size: few; J gene: TRBJ1-2; CDR3 protein: CASSLGRGIDYGYTF; CDR3 DNA: TGCGCCAGCAGCTTGGGACGGGGGATTGACTATGGCTACACCTTC
V gene: TRBV27; D gene: .; clone size: .; J gene: TRBJ1-4; CDR3 protein: CASSYRTRACF; CDR3 DNA: TGTGCCAGCAGCTATAGGACAAGGGCCTGTTTT
V gene: TRBV5-1; D gene: TRBD1; clone size: .; J gene: TRBJ2-4; CDR3 protein: CASSLSGTGAKNIQYF; CDR3 DNA: TGCGCCAGCAGCTTGTCCGGGACAGGAGCCAAAAACATTCAGTACTTC
V gene: TRBV7-3; D gene: .; clone size: .; J gene: TRBJ2-1; CDR3 protein: CASSLMGGSYNEQFF; CDR3 DNA: TGTGCCAGCAGCTTAATGGGTGGCTCCTACAATGAGCAGTTCTTC
V gene: TRBV27; D gene: .; clone size: once; J gene: TRBJ2-4; CDR3 protein: CASSLVGGGKNIQYF; CDR3 DNA: TGTGCCAGCAGTTTAGTAGGGGGTGGCAAAAACATTCAGTACTTC
V gene: TRBV28; D gene: .; clone size: .; J gene: TRBJ2-3; CDR3 protein: CASSSPGRGTDTQYF; CDR3 DNA: TGTGCCAGCAGTTCCCCGGGTCGGGGCACAGATACGCAGTATTTT
V gene: TRBV6-6; D gene: .; clone size: .; J gene: TRBJ1-1; CDR3 protein: CASSLTLSDGAFF; CDR3 DNA: TGTGCCAGCAGTCTTACATTGTCAGATGGAGCTTTCTTT
V gene: TRBV5-1; D gene: .; clone size: .; J gene: TRBJ2-3; CDR3 protein: CASSLEGSPSTDTQYF; CDR3 DNA: TGCGCCAGCAGCTTGGAGGGGTCACCTAGCACAGATACGCAGTATTTT
V gene: TRBV10-3; D gene: TRBD2; clone size: .; J gene: TRBJ2-3; CDR3 protein: CAISEGLAGSTDTQYF; CDR3 DNA: TGTGCCATCAGTGAGGGGCTAGCGGGATCAACAGATACGCAGTATTTT
V gene: TRBV18; D gene: .; clone size: .; J gene: TRBJ2-3; CDR3 protein: CASSPRTVRDTQYF; CDR3 DNA: TGTGCCAGCTCACCAAGGACAGTTAGAGATACGCAGTATTTT
V gene: TRBV19; D gene: .; clone size: once; J gene: TRBJ1-3; CDR3 protein: CASSTNSGNTIYF; CDR3 DNA: TGTGCCAGTAGTACCAACTCTGGAAACACCATATATTTT
V gene: TRBV28; D gene: .; clone size: .; J gene: TRBJ1-2; CDR3 protein: CASSWRTVYGYTF; CDR3 DNA: TGTGCCAGCAGTTGGAGGACAGTCTATGGCTACACCTTC
V gene: TRBV5-8; D gene: TRBD1; clone size: .; J gene: TRBJ2-7; CDR3 protein: CASSWGQYYEQYF; CDR3 DNA: TGTGCCAGCAGCTGGGGACAGTATTACGAGCAGTACTTC
V gene: TRBV2; D gene: .; clone size: .; J gene: TRBJ2-1; CDR3 protein: CASSVQAANEQFF; CDR3 DNA: TGTGCCAGCAGTGTTCAAGCGGCTAATGAGCAGTTCTTC
V gene: TRBV7-3; D gene: .; clone size: .; J gene: TRBJ2-3; CDR3 protein: CASSALRTQATDTQYF; CDR3 DNA: TGTGCCAGCAGCGCACTCCGGACGCAAGCCACAGATACGCAGTATTTT
V gene: TRBV29-1; D gene: .; clone size: once; J gene: TRBJ1-3; CDR3 protein: CSVVTRTISGNTIYF; CDR3 DNA: TGCAGCGTTGTAACCCGGACGATCTCTGGAAACACCATATATTTT
V gene: TRBV2; D gene: TRBD1; clone size: .; J gene: TRBJ2-3; CDR3 protein: CASRPGTDTDTQYF; CDR3 DNA: TGTGCCAGCAGACCCGGGACAGACACAGATACGCAGTATTTT
V gene: TRBV5-4; D gene: TRBD2; clone size: .; J gene: TRBJ2-3; CDR3 protein: CASSGGGPSDTQYF; CDR3 DNA: TGTGCCAGCAGCGGGGGAGGGCCATCAGATACGCAGTATTTT
V gene: TRBV2; D gene: .; clone size: .; J gene: TRBJ1-3; CDR3 protein: CASSELVGVLGNTIYF; CDR3 DNA: TGTGCCAGCAGTGAATTGGTGGGGGTACTCGGAAACACCATATATTTT
V gene: TRBV4-1; D gene: .; clone size: once; J gene: TRBJ1-5; CDR3 protein: CASSQDPRALNQPQHF; CDR3 DNA: TGCGCCAGCAGCCAAGATCCCAGGGCCCTAAATCAGCCCCAGCATTTT
V gene: TRBV19; D gene: .; clone size: .; J gene: TRBJ1-4; CDR3 protein: CASSTITLAGEKLFF; CDR3 DNA: TGTGCCAGTAGTACCATAACCTTAGCGGGTGAAAAACTGTTTTTT
V gene: TRBV30; D gene: TRBD2; clone size: .; J gene: TRBJ2-3; CDR3 protein: CACNWRETDTQYF; CDR3 DNA: TGTGCCTGTAATTGGCGGGAGACAGATACGCAGTATTTT
V gene: TRBV14; D gene: .; clone size: once; J gene: TRBJ2-7; CDR3 protein: CASSQDPRTATYEQYF; CDR3 DNA: TGTGCCAGCAGCCAAGATCCAAGGACGGCTACCTACGAGCAGTACTTC
V gene: TRBV25-1; D gene: TRBD2; clone size: .; J gene: TRBJ2-7; CDR3 protein: CATRTSGKYEQYF; CDR3 DNA: TGTGCCACCCGGACTAGCGGTAAATACGAGCAGTACTTC
V gene: TRBV5-1; D gene: .; clone size: few; J gene: TRBJ1-4; CDR3 protein: CASSFGQPNEKLFF; CDR3 DNA: TGCGCCAGCAGCTTCGGACAGCCTAATGAAAAACTGTTTTTT
V gene: TRBV10-3; D gene: .; clone size: few; J gene: TRBJ2-2; CDR3 protein: CAIRVTGELFF; CDR3 DNA: TGTGCCATCAGAGTCACCGGGGAGCTGTTTTTT
V gene: TRBV21-1; D gene: .; clone size: .; J gene: TRBJ2-6; CDR3 protein: CASSKGSSGGCGSNVLTF; CDR3 DNA: TGTGCCAGCAGCAAGGGTAGTTCAGGGGGATGCGGGAGCAACGTCCTGACTTTC
V gene: TRBV2; D gene: .; clone size: .; J gene: TRBJ2-7; CDR3 protein: CASSDQGRFYEQYF; CDR3 DNA: TGTGCCAGCAGTGATCAGGGCCGGTTCTACGAGCAGTACTTC
V gene: TRBV7-9; D gene: .; clone size: .; J gene: TRBJ2-3; CDR3 protein: CCTDTQYF; CDR3 DNA: TGTTGCACAGATACGCAGTATTTT
V gene: TRBV7-2; D gene: .; clone size: few; J gene: TRBJ1-4; CDR3 protein: CASSPEPGVEGKLFF; CDR3 DNA: TGTGCCAGCAGCCCAGAGCCCGGGGTAGAAGGAAAACTGTTTTTT
V gene: TRBV27; D gene: .; clone size: .; J gene: TRBJ2-7; CDR3 protein: CASTPRGYEQYF; CDR3 DNA: TGTGCCAGCACCCCCAGGGGCTACGAGCAGTACTTC
V gene: TRBV18; D gene: .; clone size: .; J gene: TRBJ1-5; CDR3 protein: CASSPRQDDQPQHF; CDR3 DNA: TGTGCCAGCTCACCACGGCAGGATGATCAGCCCCAGCATTTT
V gene: TRBV11-2; D gene: .; clone size: .; J gene: TRBJ2-6; CDR3 protein: CASSKIISGANVLTF; CDR3 DNA: TGTGCCAGCAGCAAGATAATCTCTGGGGCCAACGTCCTGACTTTC
V gene: TRBV28; D gene: .; clone size: .; J gene: TRBJ2-1; CDR3 protein: CASTERGEEFF; CDR3 DNA: TGTGCCAGCACCGAAAGGGGGGAGGAGTTCTTC
V gene: TRBV7-8; D gene: TRBD1; clone size: .; J gene: TRBJ1-2; CDR3 protein: CASSYEGTGFLGYTF; CDR3 DNA: TGTGCCAGCAGCTACGAAGGGACAGGGTTTTTGGGCTACACCTTC